A selection of T cell receptor beta chains follows, all from one sample in a study of T cells after yellow fever vaccination. TCRdb reprocessed the 5' RACE reads via MiXCR and lists one record per CDR3 protein. Of hundreds of thousands of distinct CDR3 sequences listed, about a fifth are singletons. Sequencing was performed on PBMCs, taken roughly 20 days after the first yellow fever vaccination. The receptors here all came from a young man who received the YFV17D yellow fever vaccine. Each CDR3 is given with its conserved first and last residue. The D gene is left open where the match is weak. Only part of the rows carry a size: once, few, many, or a class if the clone is expanded.

V: TRBV18
length: 15
J: TRBJ1-4
D: .
size: few
CDR3: CASSPVREYGEKLFF
DNA: TGTGCCAGCTCACCGGTCCGGGAATACGGGGAAAAACTGTTTTTT

V: TRBV14
length: 13
J: TRBJ1-1
D: .
size: .
CDR3: CASSPHVNTEAFF
DNA: TGTGCCAGCAGCCCTCACGTGAACACTGAAGCTTTCTTT

V: TRBV20-1
length: 15
J: TRBJ2-1
D: TRBD2
size: few
CDR3: CSARKAGGAHNEQFF
DNA: TGCAGTGCTAGAAAAGCGGGGGGCGCCCACAATGAGCAGTTCTTC

V: TRBV24-1
length: 17
J: TRBJ2-2
D: TRBD1
size: .
CDR3: CATSELGTAANTGELFF
DNA: TGTGCCACCAGTGAACTAGGGACAGCTGCGAACACCGGGGAGCTGTTTTTT

V: TRBV4-1
length: 14
J: TRBJ2-7
D: .
size: few
CDR3: CASSHGTEDYEQYF
DNA: TGCGCCAGCAGCCACGGTACGGAAGACTACGAGCAGTACTTC

V: TRBV12-3/TRBV12-4
length: 15
J: TRBJ2-2
D: .
size: few
CDR3: CASSPRGAGAGELFF
DNA: TGTGCCAGCAGCCCCCGGGGGGCCGGGGCCGGGGAGCTGTTTTTT

V: TRBV12-3/TRBV12-4
length: 11
J: TRBJ2-5
D: .
size: .
CDR3: CASSQSETQYF
DNA: TGTGCCAGCAGTCAGTCGGAGACCCAGTACTTC

V: TRBV4-1
length: 14
J: TRBJ2-1
D: TRBD2
size: few
CDR3: CASSQDRAGGEQFF
DNA: TGCGCCAGCAGCCAAGATCGCGCGGGGGGGGAGCAGTTCTTC

V: TRBV18
length: 17
J: TRBJ1-3
D: .
size: .
CDR3: CASSPTSGGGSGNTIYF
DNA: TGTGCCAGCTCACCAACATCCGGGGGCGGCTCTGGAAACACCATATATTTT

V: TRBV5-1
length: 14
J: TRBJ2-7
D: .
size: .
CDR3: CASSDPGGHEEQYF
DNA: TGCGCCAGCAGCGACCCGGGGGGCCACGAGGAGCAGTACTTC

V: TRBV11-1
length: 14
J: TRBJ1-2
D: TRBD1
size: .
CDR3: CASSSGQSFYGYTF
DNA: TGTGCCAGCAGCTCGGGACAGAGCTTCTATGGCTACACCTTC

V: TRBV18
length: 16
J: TRBJ2-2
D: TRBD2
size: once
CDR3: CASSPSSGGDTGELFF
DNA: TGTGCCAGCTCACCTTCCAGCGGGGGGGACACCGGGGAGCTGTTTTTT

V: TRBV7-2
length: 12
J: TRBJ2-3
D: .
size: few
CDR3: CASSNGLDTQYF
DNA: TGTGCCAGCAGCAATGGACTTGATACGCAGTATTTT

V: TRBV9
length: 13
J: TRBJ1-2
D: .
size: .
CDR3: CASSVGTDRSYTF
DNA: TGTGCCAGCAGCGTAGGGACGGACAGAAGCTACACCTTC

V: TRBV20-1
length: 13
J: TRBJ2-1
D: .
size: few
CDR3: CSAGPSSYNEQFF
DNA: TGCAGTGCCGGACCAAGCTCCTACAATGAGCAGTTCTTC

V: TRBV11-1
length: 15
J: TRBJ2-5
D: TRBD2
size: .
CDR3: CASSSIAGGTETQYF
DNA: TGTGCCAGCAGCTCAATAGCGGGGGGCACAGAGACCCAGTACTTC

V: TRBV7-2
length: 15
J: TRBJ2-3
D: .
size: .
CDR3: CASSSFISGTDTQYF
DNA: TGTGCCAGCAGCTCCTTCATCTCAGGGACAGATACGCAGTATTTT

V: TRBV10-3
length: 18
J: TRBJ2-2
D: .
size: .
CDR3: CAISESWVSGLDTGELFF
DNA: TGTGCCATCAGTGAGTCGTGGGTCAGTGGCTTGGACACCGGGGAGCTGTTTTTT

V: TRBV10-3
length: 13
J: TRBJ2-1
D: .
size: few
CDR3: CAITTERGGGQFF
DNA: TGTGCCATCACTACAGAGCGAGGGGGGGGTCAGTTCTTC

V: TRBV6-1
length: 13
J: TRBJ1-1
D: TRBD1
size: .
CDR3: CASTRTGNTEAFF
DNA: TGTGCCAGCACCCGGACAGGGAACACTGAAGCTTTCTTT

V: TRBV10-3
length: 14
J: TRBJ2-5
D: TRBD2
size: .
CDR3: CAIRAGLAGETQYF
DNA: TGTGCCATCAGGGCCGGACTAGCGGGGGAGACCCAGTACTTC

V: TRBV6-5
length: 17
J: TRBJ2-3
D: .
size: few
CDR3: CASSSPSRDPSTDTQYF
DNA: TGTGCCAGCAGTTCCCCCAGCCGGGACCCTAGCACAGATACGCAGTATTTT

V: TRBV29-1
length: 14
J: TRBJ1-5
D: .
size: .
CDR3: CSVAEGVLDQPQHF
DNA: TGCAGCGTTGCGGAGGGGGTTCTTGATCAGCCCCAGCATTTT

V: TRBV4-2
length: 17
J: TRBJ1-5
D: TRBD1
size: few
CDR3: CASSQAALSTGGWPQHF
DNA: TGTGCCAGCAGCCAAGCCGCCTTGTCGACAGGGGGTTGGCCCCAGCATTTT

V: TRBV9
length: 14
J: TRBJ2-5
D: .
size: .
CDR3: CASNLMGAQETQYF
DNA: TGTGCCAGCAACTTAATGGGGGCCCAAGAGACCCAGTACTTC

V: TRBV11-1
length: 18
J: TRBJ2-7
D: TRBD2
size: .
CDR3: CASSFGRRAAGVFYEQYF
DNA: TGTGCCAGCAGCTTCGGTCGCCGGGCAGCGGGGGTCTTCTACGAGCAGTACTTC

V: TRBV7-8
length: 15
J: TRBJ2-3
D: .
size: .
CDR3: CASSLEAGLTDTQYF
DNA: TGTGCCAGCAGCTTAGAGGCGGGGCTCACAGATACGCAGTATTTT

V: TRBV20-1
length: 14
J: TRBJ2-7
D: TRBD2
size: many
CDR3: CSAGLAGETYEQYF
DNA: TGCAGTGCAGGACTAGCGGGGGAGACCTACGAGCAGTACTTC

V: TRBV4-3
length: 14
J: TRBJ2-1
D: .
size: .
CDR3: CASSQEARANEQFF
DNA: TGCGCCAGCAGCCAAGAGGCCCGTGCTAATGAGCAGTTCTTC

V: TRBV5-5
length: 13
J: TRBJ1-5
D: .
size: .
CDR3: CASSPPSGQPQHF
DNA: TGTGCCAGCAGCCCACCGAGCGGTCAGCCCCAGCATTTT

V: TRBV15
length: 13
J: TRBJ2-6
D: .
size: .
CDR3: CATSISGANVLTF
DNA: TGTGCCACCAGCATCAGTGGGGCCAACGTCCTGACTTTC

V: TRBV10-3
length: 13
J: TRBJ1-6
D: .
size: few
CDR3: CAISPGLRSPLHF
DNA: TGTGCCATCAGTCCAGGGTTGAGGTCACCCCTCCACTTT

V: TRBV7-4
length: 17
J: TRBJ2-7
D: TRBD2
size: .
CDR3: CASSLGLAARRKDEQYF
DNA: TGTGCCAGCAGCCTCGGACTAGCGGCCAGACGAAAAGACGAGCAGTACTTC

V: TRBV9
length: 17
J: TRBJ2-3
D: TRBD2
size: .
CDR3: CASSVVMSGGSTDTQYF
DNA: TGTGCCAGCAGCGTAGTTATGAGCGGGGGAAGCACAGATACGCAGTATTTT

V: TRBV4-3
length: 17
J: TRBJ1-2
D: TRBD1
size: few
CDR3: CASSQESLTRGKAGYTF
DNA: TGCGCCAGCAGCCAAGAGTCATTGACCAGGGGGAAGGCTGGCTACACCTTC

V: TRBV20-1
length: 13
J: TRBJ1-2
D: .
size: few
CDR3: CSAEGQTSYGYTF
DNA: TGCAGTGCCGAGGGCCAAACAAGCTATGGCTACACCTTC

V: TRBV7-2
length: 14
J: TRBJ2-3
D: .
size: .
CDR3: CASSRSASTDTQYF
DNA: TGTGCCAGCAGCCGCAGTGCTAGCACAGATACGCAGTATTTT

V: TRBV5-1
length: 15
J: TRBJ2-7
D: .
size: .
CDR3: CASSPRGAGLYEQYF
DNA: TGCGCCAGCAGCCCTAGAGGTGCGGGCCTCTACGAGCAGTACTTC

V: TRBV7-9
length: 15
J: TRBJ1-4
D: TRBD1
size: .
CDR3: CASSLAGTGREKLFF
DNA: TGTGCCAGCAGCTTAGCGGGGACAGGGCGTGAAAAACTGTTTTTT

V: TRBV27
length: 13
J: TRBJ2-7
D: .
size: few
CDR3: CASSSNTPYEQYF
DNA: TGTGCCAGCAGTTCCAACACCCCCTACGAGCAGTACTTC

V: TRBV10-1
length: 14
J: TRBJ2-3
D: TRBD2
size: few
CDR3: CASSGGGAVDTQYF
DNA: TGCGCCAGCAGCGGCGGGGGGGCCGTGGATACGCAGTATTTT

V: TRBV18
length: 15
J: TRBJ2-1
D: .
size: .
CDR3: CASSPPGTDYNEQFF
DNA: TGTGCCAGCTCACCACCCGGGACCGACTACAATGAGCAGTTCTTC

V: TRBV5-4
length: 13
J: TRBJ2-5
D: .
size: few
CDR3: CASSRNGGQTQYF
DNA: TGTGCCAGCAGCCGTAACGGGGGGCAGACCCAGTACTTC

V: TRBV27
length: 14
J: TRBJ2-5
D: TRBD2
size: once
CDR3: CASSPGGGGETQYF
DNA: TGTGCCAGCAGCCCCGGCGGGGGGGGAGAGACCCAGTACTTC

V: TRBV28
length: 15
J: TRBJ2-3
D: TRBD2
size: .
CDR3: CASSGRGGPTDTQYF
DNA: TGTGCCAGCAGTGGACGCGGGGGGCCCACAGATACGCAGTATTTT

V: TRBV3-1
length: 15
J: TRBJ1-1
D: .
size: .
CDR3: CASSPYTPLNTEAFF
DNA: TGTGCCAGCAGCCCCTATACCCCGTTAAACACTGAAGCTTTCTTT

V: TRBV3-1
length: 13
J: TRBJ1-3
D: .
size: .
CDR3: CASREEAGNTIYF
DNA: TGTGCCAGCAGGGAAGAGGCTGGAAACACCATATATTTT

V: TRBV5-4
length: 17
J: TRBJ2-3
D: TRBD2
size: .
CDR3: CASSSPGLAFSTDTQYF
DNA: TGTGCCAGCAGCTCGCCGGGACTAGCGTTCAGCACAGATACGCAGTATTTT

V: TRBV27
length: 14
J: TRBJ2-2
D: TRBD2
size: .
CDR3: CASSHGGGTGELFF
DNA: TGTGCCAGCTCCCACGGGGGGGGCACCGGGGAGCTGTTTTTT

V: TRBV27
length: 13
J: TRBJ2-5
D: .
size: many
CDR3: CATASRRGETQYF
DNA: TGTGCCACCGCCTCGCGGAGGGGAGAGACCCAGTACTTC

V: TRBV4-1
length: 15
J: TRBJ2-1
D: .
size: .
CDR3: CASSRAVGVAGEQFF
DNA: TGCGCCAGCAGCCGAGCAGTGGGCGTGGCGGGTGAGCAGTTCTTC

V: TRBV27
length: 17
J: TRBJ2-3
D: TRBD2
size: .
CDR3: CASSLYLGGGESTTQYF
DNA: TGTGCCAGCAGTTTATACCTTGGCGGGGGGGAGTCTACTACGCAGTATTTT

V: TRBV19
length: 14
J: TRBJ2-3
D: .
size: .
CDR3: CASSILPLTDTQYF
DNA: TGTGCCAGTAGTATTCTCCCACTCACAGATACGCAGTATTTT

V: TRBV11-2
length: 17
J: TRBJ2-3
D: TRBD2
size: .
CDR3: CASTRGLALFTTDTQYF
DNA: TGTGCCAGCACCAGGGGACTAGCACTCTTCACGACGGATACGCAGTATTTT

V: TRBV20-1
length: 13
J: TRBJ2-5
D: .
size: .
CDR3: CSATRQGPETQYF
DNA: TGCAGTGCTACGCGTCAGGGTCCAGAGACCCAGTACTTC